A single sample is the source of the 17 T cell receptor beta chains below, sequenced in a study of OX40 agonist ivuxolimab in advanced cancers. The table came from immunoSEQ multiplex PCR; TCRdb's copy has only in-frame clones and leaves some out. The sample includes 74,000 or so clones, around nine tenths of them seen just once. The starting material was CD4+ or CD8+ T cells sorted from blood, obtained in a trial of the OX40 agonist ivuxolimab. The receptors were gathered from an adult with an advanced solid tumor such as melanoma, head and neck, liver or kidney cancer.

This chain joins TRBV25-1 and TRBJ2-1; D is unclear. Germline values: CDR1 MGHDK, CDR2 SYGVNS. Trimming stripped 5 bases from V and 0 bases from J, with 8 bases between. CDR3 length: 14 amino acids. The CDR3 sequence is CASSLAYSYNEQFF. The CDR3 DNA reads as TGTGCCAGCAGTCTCGCCTACTCCTACAATGAGCAGTTCTTC.

The chain recombines TRBV5-1 with TRBJ1-1; D is undetermined. The CDR3 spans 13 residues. The V end lost 2 bases, the J end lost 3 bases, and 8 bases lay between the germline ends. Looked up from germline, CDR1 is SGHRS and CDR2 is YFSETQ. The CDR3 region is CASSLVQDTEAFF. The CDR3 coding sequence is TGCGCCAGCAGCTTAGTCCAGGACACTGAAGCTTTCTTT.

The chain uses TRBV30 and TRBJ1-5; D ambiguous. Trimming shortened V by 0 bases and J by 3 bases, and 9 bases separated the two germline ends. Germline CDR1 GTSNPN, CDR2 SVGIG (reference sequence). The CDR3 runs to 14 residues. The CDR3 DNA sequence: TGTGCCTGGAGTGTAGGTGGATTCAATCAGCCCCAGCATTTT. It translates to CAWSVGGFNQPQHF. Filled out from reference TRBV30 and TRBJ1-5, the complete variable domain reads SQTIHQWPATLVQPVGSPLSLECTVEGTSNPNLYWYRQAAGRGLQLLFYSVGIGQISSEVPQNLSASRPQDRQFILSSKKLLLSDSGFYLCAWSVGGFNQPQHFGDGTRLSIL.

This clone was found a few times. This chain connects TRBV30 to TRBJ1-5; D may be TRBD1 (5 bases). V lost 5 bases and J lost 3, with 8 bases in between. The CDR3 extends over 12 amino acids. In germline, CDR1 is GTSNPN, CDR2 SVGIG (reference sequence). CDR3 amino acids: CAWSRVNQPQHF. CDR3 DNA: TGTGCCTGGTCCAGGGTCAATCAGCCCCAGCATTTT.

V and J are TRBV27 and TRBJ2-3, with 8 nucleotides matching TRBD1. The CDR3 is 16 amino acids. The V and J ends lost 8 bases and 0 bases, in that order; junction bases with no gene match: 10. Germline V gene lookup returns CDR1 MNHEY and CDR2 SMNVEV (reference sequence). The CDR3 reads CASLPGTGYSTDTQYF. CDR3 coding DNA: TGTGCCAGCCTACCCGGGACAGGATATAGCACAGATACGCAGTATTTT.

This chain uses TRBV5-1 with TRBJ1-3, with 7 bases matching TRBD1. This CDR3 is 16 amino acids long. V lost 0 bases, J lost 2 bases, and 5 bases stayed unmatched. CDR1 is SGHRS, CDR2 YFSETQ, per germline. This CDR3 is CASSLARGKAGNTIYF. The CDR3, as DNA: TGCGCCAGCAGCTTGGCCAGGGGGAAAGCTGGAAACACCATATATTTT.

The J gene is TRBJ1-1, the V gene TRBV13; D is unresolved. The CDR3 sequence is 13 residues long. V lost 1 base and J 3 bases, leaving 6 bases between the germline ends. Germline lookup yields CDR1 PRHDT and CDR2 FYEKMQ (reference sequence). The CDR3 region has the DNA TGTGCCAGCAGCTTAGACCGTGACACTGAAGCTTTCTTT. Residues: CASSLDRDTEAFF. The entire variable domain, with the rest obtained from reference TRBV13 and TRBJ1-1, is as follows: AAGVIQSPRHLIKEKRETATLKCYPIPRHDTVYWYQQGPGQDPQFLISFYEKMQSDKGSIPDRFSAQQFSDYHSELNMSSLELGDSALYFCASSLDRDTEAFFGQGTRLTVV.

The genes are TRBV11-2 and TRBJ1-6, with D possibly TRBD1 on 6 matching bases. This CDR3 region has 15 residues. Germline V lookup: CDR1 SGHAT, CDR2 FQNNGV. V was pared by 1 base and J by 3 bases, with 7 bases between. CDR3 loop: CASSLVQGYNSPLHF. The CDR3 DNA reads as TGTGCCAGCAGCTTAGTACAGGGCTATAATTCACCCCTCCACTTT.

The chain is built from TRBV19 and TRBJ1-2; D is perhaps TRBD1 (5 bases). From germline, CDR1 is LNHDA and CDR2 SQIVND (reference sequence). The V gene lost 3 bases and the J gene lost 1 base, with 6 bases spanning the gap. The CDR3 is 13 amino acids. CDR3 region: CASSIDSNYGYTF. Written as DNA, the CDR3 is TGTGCCAGTAGTATCGACAGTAACTATGGCTACACCTTC.

The chain uses TRBV5-1 and TRBJ2-5; D perhaps matches TRBD1 (5 bases). CDR1 SGHRS and CDR2 YFSETQ come from the germline V gene. V lost 7 bases, J lost 5 bases, and 18 bases lay in between. CDR3 size: 14 residues. The CDR3 DNA is TGCGCCAGCGCCCCCTGGGGCGCTGCGGAGACCCAGTACTTC. It codes for CASAPWGAAETQYF.

This rearrangement joins TRBV6-1 to TRBJ1-5, with D hard to call. Germline V gene data show CDR1 as MNHNS and CDR2 as SASEGT. The V end was cut by 2 bases, the J end by 7 bases, with 12 bases between. The CDR3 contains 14 residues. CDR3 sequence: CASSEMDAKQPQHF. For the CDR3, the DNA is TGTGCCAGCAGTGAAATGGATGCAAAACAGCCCCAGCATTTT.

The chain is built from TRBV7-2 and TRBJ2-7; 8 positions agree with TRBD1. Germline assignment: CDR1 SGHTA and CDR2 FQGNSA. This CDR3 has 16 residues. V was pared by 1 base and J by 4 bases, with 9 bases of the junction left unmatched. CDR3 nucleotide sequence: TGTGCCAGCAGCTTAGAAGCAGGGGGCAATTCGTACGAGCAGTACTTC. Protein: CASSLEAGGNSYEQYF.

The chain couples TRBV5-1 to TRBJ2-3; D gene ambiguous. Germline CDR1 reads SGHRS; CDR2 reads YFSETQ. CDR3 length equals 15 residues. The germline V and J ends were trimmed by 6 bases and 0 bases, with 14 bases remaining between them. In nucleotides, the CDR3 is TGCGCCAGCAAATCCCCTACTGGCAGCACAGATACGCAGTATTTT. The encoded protein is CASKSPTGSTDTQYF.

A few counts support this clone. The rearrangement links TRBV18 to TRBJ2-2, with D unclear. The CDR3 spans 13 residues. V was shortened by 0 bases and J by 10 bases, with 9 bases between the two germline ends. Germline CDR1 and CDR2: KGHSH and LQKENI. The CDR3 loop is CASSPPSQQELFF. For the CDR3, the DNA is TGTGCCAGCTCACCACCGTCGCAGCAGGAGCTGTTTTTT.

This clone was picked up one time. This chain connects TRBV14 to TRBJ2-1; 8 nucleotides line up with TRBD2. CDR3 size: 17 residues. The ends lost 0 bases at V and 3 bases at J; junction bases unmatched: 7. The germline gives CDR1 SGHDN, CDR2 FVKESK. In nucleotides, the CDR3 is TGTGCCAGCAGCCAAGAAGGAGCGGGAGCTAACTACAATGAGCAGTTCTTC. Residues: CASSQEGAGANYNEQFF.

A word on this clone: Other DNA sequences in the sample encode the same CDR3. V is TRBV4-1 and J is TRBJ2-7, with 7 bases that match TRBD1. Germline V CDR1 and CDR2: MGHRA, YSYEKL. This CDR3 contains 15 residues. Trimming took 0 bases from V and 4 from J; bases not matched to a gene: 6. The CDR3: CASSQDRQGWYEQYF. DNA of the CDR3: TGCGCCAGCAGCCAAGATCGACAGGGATGGTACGAGCAGTACTTC.

The V call is TRBV15, the J call TRBJ2-2, with D hard to call. Germline V CDR1 and CDR2: LNHNV, YYDKDF (reference sequence). The CDR3 sequence is 12 residues long. V shed 1 base and J shed 6 bases, with 3 bases lying between them. In DNA, the CDR3 is TGTGCCACCAGCAGAGTCGCCGGGGAGCTGTTTTTT. It translates to CATSRVAGELFF.